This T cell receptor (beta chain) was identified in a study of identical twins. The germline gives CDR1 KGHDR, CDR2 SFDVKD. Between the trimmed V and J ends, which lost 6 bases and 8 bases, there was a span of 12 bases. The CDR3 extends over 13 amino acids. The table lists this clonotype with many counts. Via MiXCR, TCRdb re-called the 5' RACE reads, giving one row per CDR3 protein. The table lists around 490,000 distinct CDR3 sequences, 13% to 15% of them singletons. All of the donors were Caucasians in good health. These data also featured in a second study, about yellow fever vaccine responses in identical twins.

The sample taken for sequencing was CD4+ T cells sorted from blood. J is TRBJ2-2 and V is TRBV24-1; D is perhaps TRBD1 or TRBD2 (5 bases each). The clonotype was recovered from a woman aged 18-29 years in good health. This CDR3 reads CATSRDALGELFF. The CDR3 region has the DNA TGTGCCACCAGTCGGGACGCATTGGGGGAGCTGTTTTTT.